The T cell receptor (beta chain) described here comes from a study of identical twins' blood T cells. General study findings and limits: Top TCRbeta clonotypes were shared more with twin than unrelated donors.

A note on this clonotype: Antigen: not known.

TCRdb ran MiXCR on the 5' RACE reads and lists one entry per CDR3 protein. Of a few hundred thousand distinct CDR3 sequences listed, about 28% are singletons. From germline, CDR1 is MNHEY and CDR2 SMNVEV (reference sequence). V was trimmed by 4 bases and J by 8 bases, leaving 14 bases between them. There are 13 residues in the CDR3. The receptor's source is a woman between 18 and 50 years old in good health. The J gene is TRBJ1-1, the V gene TRBV27; no definite D call. Specimen: PBMCs. CDR3 DNA: TGTGCCAGCAGTTCCGCCGATCGCCAGGAAGCTTTCTTT. The encoded protein is CASSSADRQEAFF.